The rows below give T cell receptor beta chains drawn from one sample of a study of T-cell reconstitution after alpha-beta-depleted transplantation in children. TCRdb re-called the PCR reads through MiXCR, storing one row per CDR3 protein. Of fewer than 35,000 distinct CDR3 sequences listed, about a sixth are singletons. The sequencing used PBMCs, mostly from graft donor cells, collected 60 days after TCRalphabeta/CD19-depleted stem cell transplant. The receptors shown here come from a male patient aged 2-10 years who had a stem cell transplant for acute lymphoblastic leukemia, so the T cells may come from the graft donor. The CDR3 runs from the conserved cysteine through the conserved F or W. D genes are given only for firm matches. Where a row states a size, it is once, few, many or the class of an expanded clone; other rows omit it.

>.|.|TRBV27|TRBJ2-1
TGTGCCAGCAGTTTTTTAGGAAGGGACAATGAGCAGTTCTTC
CASSFLGRDNEQFF
>TRBD1|many|TRBV7-7|TRBJ2-7
TGTGCCAGCAGCTTACGGACAGGAATTTCCTACGAGCAGTACTTC
CASSLRTGISYEQYF
>TRBD2|.|TRBV7-1|TRBJ2-7
TGTGCCAGCAGCTCGATGACTAGCGGGGGGACCTACGAGCAGTACTTC
CASSSMTSGGTYEQYF
>.|.|TRBV7-2|TRBJ2-1
TGTGCCAGCAGCTTTGGGGGGCGCTCCTACAATGAGCAGTTCTTC
CASSFGGRSYNEQFF
>.|.|TRBV28|TRBJ1-2
TGTGCCAGCAGTTATAGGGGCAGGAGCTATGGCTACACCTTC
CASSYRGRSYGYTF
>.|.|TRBV7-2|TRBJ2-1
TGTGCCAGCAGCTTCGGGACGACTTCCTACAATGAGCAGTTCTTC
CASSFGTTSYNEQFF
>.|few|TRBV4-2|TRBJ2-7
TGTGCCAGCAGCCAAGATCACGGGGATGAGCAGTACTTC
CASSQDHGDEQYF
>TRBD2|.|TRBV7-2|TRBJ2-2
TGTGCCAGCAGCTTAAGCCTAGCGGGAAAAAGGGGCGGGGAGCTGTTTTTT
CASSLSLAGKRGGELFF
>.|many|TRBV29-1|TRBJ2-5
TGCAGCGTGGGTACGGTTGAGACCCAGTACTTC
CSVGTVETQYF
>TRBD1|few|TRBV20-1|TRBJ1-4
TGCAGTGCTACGGGACAGGGTACCGAAAAACTGTTTTTT
CSATGQGTEKLFF
>TRBD1|.|TRBV7-2|TRBJ2-7
TGTGCCAGCAGCAGACAGGGTTCCTACGAGCAGTACTTC
CASSRQGSYEQYF
>TRBD2|few|TRBV20-1|TRBJ2-3
TGCAGTTCCTTCGGCGGGGGGAGCACAGATACGCAGTATTTT
CSSFGGGSTDTQYF
>.|many|TRBV20-1|TRBJ2-7
TGCAGTGCTAGTTTCCACGGAGCCTACGAGCAGTACTTC
CSASFHGAYEQYF
>TRBD2|few|TRBV20-1|TRBJ2-1
TGCAGTGCTAGGTTACTAGCGGAAAATGAGCAGTTCTTC
CSARLLAENEQFF
>TRBD2|many|TRBV20-1|TRBJ2-1
TGCAGTGCTCCGGACGGGACTAGCAGATACAATGAGCAGTTCTTC
CSAPDGTSRYNEQFF
>.|few|TRBV6-2/TRBV6-3|TRBJ2-7
TGTGCCAGCAGTTACGAGCAGTACTTC
CASSYEQYF
>.|.|TRBV4-3|TRBJ2-3
TGCGCCAGCAGCCAAGATACCAGGGAAAAGGGAACAGATACGCAGTATTTT
CASSQDTREKGTDTQYF
>TRBD2|.|TRBV9|TRBJ2-3
TGTGCCAGCAGCCCTAGCGGTGGGCATACGCAGTATTTT
CASSPSGGHTQYF
>TRBD2|.|TRBV11-2|TRBJ2-5
TGTGCCAGCAGCGGGGTAGCGGGGCAAGAGACCCAGTACTTC
CASSGVAGQETQYF
>.|many|TRBV18|TRBJ2-3
TGTGCCAGCTCTCCCCCCCTCGGGGGCCTCGATACGCAGTATTTT
CASSPPLGGLDTQYF
>.|many|TRBV7-9|TRBJ1-2
TGTGCCAGCACCCCGTCGGGGCAACGTAACTATGGCTACACCTTC
CASTPSGQRNYGYTF
>.|.|TRBV2|TRBJ1-1
TGTACCCTCATACCTAGCCCCGGCACTGAAGCTTTCTTT
CTLIPSPGTEAFF